This entry is about one T cell receptor beta chain. The length of the CDR3 is 12 residues. The germline V and J ends were trimmed by 5 bases and 1 base, with 5 bases remaining between them. CDR1 SQVTM and CDR2 ANQGSEA come from the germline V gene. The data are from a study of siplizumab effects on memory and regulatory T cells. Assay: immunoSEQ multiplex PCR; the TCRdb copy retains only in-frame clones and omits some. The sample consists of 100,000 or so clones, 90% to 95% of them appearing once. Sequencing used CD4+ T cells sorted from blood. This TCR was recovered from a human donor in good health. V usage is TRBV29-1 and J usage is TRBJ2-2; tentatively, D is TRBD1 (5 bases). CDR3 nucleotide sequence: TGCAGCGTTACAGGGAACACCGGGGAGCTGTTTTTT. This gives the protein CSVTGNTGELFF.